A single sample gave rise to the 16 T cell receptor beta chains below, sequenced in a study of cytomegalovirus exposure and HLA in healthy donors. In the PCR, 60 Vbeta and 13 Jbeta primers were used. The repertoire was sequenced with immunoSEQ multiplex PCR; TCRdb's copy has only in-frame clones and lacks some. Of about 100,000 clones in the sample, around 80% were seen once. The sample comprised PBMCs. The receptor source for this set is a middle-aged woman in good health and CMV-seronegative.

The CDR3 loop reads CASSWTGTSPYEQYF. The CDR3 DNA reads as TGTGCCAGCAGTTGGACCGGGACTAGTCCCTACGAGCAGTACTTC. J is TRBJ2-7 and V is TRBV27, with 8 bases matching TRBD2. The germline CDR1 and CDR2 sequences are MNHEY and SMNVEV (reference sequence). This CDR3 has 15 residues. V shed 4 bases and J 2 bases; nucleotides not matched to a gene: 7.

The chain links TRBV6-5 to TRBJ2-7; a weak D match, TRBD2 (5 bases). The germline gives CDR1 MNHEY, CDR2 SVGAGI. This CDR3 has 11 residues. Trimming removed 2 bases from V and 12 bases from J, with 11 bases in between. The CDR3 DNA reads as TGTGCCAGCAGTTACCGCGGGTTCTGGTACTTC. Its protein is CASSYRGFWYF.

This chain links TRBV18 with TRBJ1-3; D possibly corresponds to TRBD1 (5 bases). Trimming took 8 bases from V and 0 from J, leaving 14 bases between them. This CDR3 is 15 amino acids long. Germline values: CDR1 KGHSH, CDR2 LQKENI. CDR3: CASGRQHASGNTIYF. In DNA, the CDR3 is TGTGCCAGCGGAAGACAGCACGCCTCTGGAAACACCATATATTTT.

This clone was observed a few times. The rearrangement links TRBV7-2 to TRBJ1-6; D uncertain. Germline loops: CDR1 SGHTA, CDR2 FQGNSA. The CDR3 sequence is 16 residues long. Trimming left V 1 base short and J 6 bases short, with 13 bases between. The CDR3 reads CASSLGRVSGNSPLHF. CDR3 DNA: TGTGCCAGCAGCTTAGGTCGGGTGTCGGGTAATTCACCCCTCCACTTT.

This chain joins TRBV30 and TRBJ1-4; TRBD1 matches at 11 bases. The CDR3 runs to 14 residues. Trimming took 4 bases from V and 5 from J; bases not matched to a gene: 3. The germline V gene has CDR1 GTSNPN and CDR2 SVGIG (reference sequence). DNA of the CDR3: TGTGCCTGGAACGGGGACAGGGGGAATGAAAAACTGTTTTTT. This sequence encodes CAWNGDRGNEKLFF.

The chain is built from TRBV9 and TRBJ2-3, with D possibly being TRBD2 (5 bases). The ends were cut back, 4 bases at V and 6 bases at J, with 15 bases in the middle. This CDR3 is 14 amino acids long. Germline V gene lookup returns CDR1 SGDLS and CDR2 YYNGEE. The CDR3 nucleotides are TGTGCCAGCAGCCCAGACGCTATAGCGGATACGCAGTATTTT. Protein product: CASSPDAIADTQYF.

The rearrangement links TRBV30 to TRBJ2-3, with 8 bases aligning to TRBD2. CDR3 length: 15 residues. The V gene end was trimmed by 0 bases and the J gene end by 6 bases; junction bases not matched to a gene: 8. Germline lookup yields CDR1 GTSNPN and CDR2 SVGIG (reference sequence). The CDR3 DNA reads as TGTGCCTGGAGTGTTTCTTTGACTAGCGCCGATACGCAGTATTTT. This gives the protein CAWSVSLTSADTQYF.

There are a few counts of this clone. The chain uses TRBV28 and TRBJ1-2; unclear D gene. Germline V gene data show CDR1 as MDHEN and CDR2 as SYDVKM. The CDR3 length is 13 residues. V lost 5 bases and J 8 bases, leaving 15 bases between the germline ends. CDR3 DNA sequence: TGTGCCAGCAGTCCTGGCCAGGTTGGAGGCTACACCTTC. It yields the protein CASSPGQVGGYTF.

The rearrangement uses TRBV5-1 and TRBJ2-1, with 11 positions matching TRBD2. The V gene's germline CDR1 is SGHRS and CDR2 YFSETQ. The V gene end was trimmed by 0 bases and the J gene end by 6 bases; junction bases not matched to a gene: 2. This CDR3 spans 15 amino acids. The CDR3 region has the DNA TGCGCCAGCAGCTTGGGACTAGCGGGAACCAATGAGCAGTTCTTC. Amino acids: CASSLGLAGTNEQFF.

The CDR3 here is CASSWTGLYNEQFF. The CDR3 bases are TGTGCCAGCAGCTGGACAGGGTTGTACAATGAGCAGTTCTTC. The rearrangement links TRBV5-5 to TRBJ2-1; 8 bases line up with TRBD1. The V gene end was trimmed by 3 bases and the J gene end by 4 bases; junction bases not matched to a gene: 3. The CDR3 has 14 residues. Germline V gene lookup returns CDR1 SGHKS and CDR2 YYEKEE (reference sequence).

The chain is built from TRBV10-3 and TRBJ2-5; 9 positions agree with TRBD1. In germline, CDR1 is ENHRY, CDR2 SYGVKD. CDR3 length: 15 residues. V shed 4 bases, J shed 4 bases, and the junction held 7 bases outside the gene matches. CDR3 nucleotides: TGTGCCATCAGTGGACGGGACAGGGAAAGAGAGACCCAGTACTTC. Encoded protein: CAISGRDRERETQYF.

This clone has a single count. This chain uses TRBV11-3 with TRBJ2-7; no clear D gene. Germline V lookup: CDR1 SGHNT, CDR2 YENEEA. The CDR3 length is 13 residues. V was clipped by 1 base and J by 3 bases, with 7 bases between them. This CDR3 is CASSLAAGYEQYF. The CDR3, as DNA: TGTGCCAGCAGCTTAGCGGCAGGCTACGAGCAGTACTTC. The complete variable domain, with remaining parts taken from reference TRBV11-3 and TRBJ2-7, reads EAGVVQSPRYKIIEKKQPVAFWCNPISGHNTLYWYLQNLGQGPELLIRYENEEAVDDSQLPKDRFSAERLKGVDSTLKIQPAELGDSAVYLCASSLAAGYEQYFGPGTRLTVT.

Concerning this clone itself: The junction differs from germline at one of its ends, possibly a read error. The chain links TRBV7-9 to TRBJ2-2; tentative D call: TRBD2 (7 bases). The CDR3 spans 15 residues. CDR1 is SEHNR, CDR2 FQNEAQ, per germline (reference sequence). The CDR3, as DNA: TGTTCCAGCACCGGCGGGGGCGATTTTACCGGGGAGCTGTTTTTT. As protein: CSSTGGGDFTGELFF.

V usage is TRBV30 and J usage is TRBJ1-6; 8 nucleotides align to TRBD1. CDR3 length: 15 amino acids. J lost 3 bases, V lost 5 bases, and 6 bases had no gene match. Germline lookup yields CDR1 GTSNPN and CDR2 SVGIG (reference sequence). For the CDR3, the DNA is TGTGCCTGGGCCGACAGGGGAAGCTATAATTCACCCCTCCACTTT. The encoded protein is CAWADRGSYNSPLHF.

This clone has a handful of counts. One end of the junction varies from germline; a read error may be responsible. Different DNA sequences within this sample yield the same CDR3. The chain uses TRBV5-1 and TRBJ2-1; 12 nucleotides agree with TRBD2. Germline loops: CDR1 SGHRS, CDR2 YFSETQ. CDR3 length: 19 residues. In DNA, the CDR3 is TGCGCCAGCAGCTCGACCCTTACTAGCGGGGGGCCCTCCTATAATGAGCAGTTCTTC. Encoded protein: CASSSTLTSGGPSYNEQFF.

In this sample, this clone turned up once. The rearrangement links TRBV27 to TRBJ2-7, with D maybe TRBD1 (5 bases). The V end lost 3 bases, the J end lost 7 bases, and 13 bases lay between the germline ends. The CDR3 extends over 13 amino acids. Per germline, CDR1 MNHEY and CDR2 SMNVEV (reference sequence). The CDR3 spells CASSFNPKGEQYF. The DNA for the CDR3 is TGTGCCAGCAGTTTTAACCCCAAGGGGGAGCAGTACTTC.